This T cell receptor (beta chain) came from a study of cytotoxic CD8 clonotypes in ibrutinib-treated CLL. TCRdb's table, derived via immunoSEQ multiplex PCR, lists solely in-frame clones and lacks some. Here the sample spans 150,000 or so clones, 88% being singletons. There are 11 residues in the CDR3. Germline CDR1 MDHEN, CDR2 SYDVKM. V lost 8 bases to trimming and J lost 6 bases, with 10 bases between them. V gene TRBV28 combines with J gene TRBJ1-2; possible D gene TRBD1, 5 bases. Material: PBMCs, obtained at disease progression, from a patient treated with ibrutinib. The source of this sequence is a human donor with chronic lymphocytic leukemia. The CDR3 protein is CASWRGDGYTF. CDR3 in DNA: TGTGCCAGCTGGAGGGGAGATGGCTACACCTTC.